Below, 14 T cell receptor beta chains from the same sample are listed, as sequenced in a study of T cells in Graves' hyperthyroidism and ophthalmopathy. From RNA transcripts, TCR beta CDR3 regions were amplified. The HTBI primer set served for first-round RT-PCR of the TCR CDR3. TCRdb itself ran the multiplex PCR reads through MiXCR, one entry per CDR3 protein. The table records 450,000 to 600,000 distinct CDR3 sequences, 14% of them present only once. The sample taken for sequencing was blood. The receptors stem from a woman aged 35 to 49 with Graves' hyperthyroidism.

The chain joins TRBV15 to TRBJ2-5, with 9 bases matching TRBD1. The length of the CDR3 is 14 residues. V shed 7 bases and J 5 bases; nucleotides not matched to a gene: 8. Germline V CDR1 and CDR2: LNHNV, YYDKDF (reference sequence). CDR3 amino acids: CATISTGGSETQYF. CDR3 nucleotides: TGTGCCACCATCTCGACAGGGGGTAGCGAGACCCAGTACTTC.

The V and J genes are TRBV29-1 and TRBJ2-3; D is undetermined. With 6 bases removed from V and 14 bases from J, the gap between germline ends came to 18 bases. The CDR3 spans 11 residues. Germline CDR1 SQVTM, CDR2 ANQGSEA. CDR3 sequence reads: CSVALDISPYF. The CDR3 nucleotides are TGCAGCGTCGCCTTAGATATATCCCCGTATTTT.

The chain is built from TRBV5-1 and TRBJ2-1, with a weak D call TRBD2 (7 bases). The CDR3 loop spans 14 amino acids. Trimming removed 0 bases at V and 10 bases at J, with 14 bases between. The V gene's germline CDR1 is SGHRS and CDR2 YFSETQ. CDR3 residues: CASSLVRGGREQFF. The CDR3 DNA follows: TGCGCCAGCAGCTTGGTTAGGGGGGGAAGGGAGCAGTTCTTC.

This clonotype was detected many times. The rearrangement uses TRBV28 and TRBJ1-1; TRBD1 agrees at 11 bases. The germline V gene has CDR1 MDHEN and CDR2 SYDVKM. The CDR3 sequence is 16 residues long. V was clipped by 4 bases and J by 6 bases; unmatched bases: 10. CDR3 nucleotide sequence: TGTGCCAGCAGTTGGTCCGGACAGGGGGCATTCGCTGAAGCTTTCTTT. This translates into CASSWSGQGAFAEAFF.

This clonotype was seen repeatedly, ten times or more. The chain employs TRBV2 and TRBJ1-2; TRBD1 agrees at 7 bases. The CDR3 runs to 13 residues. V was clipped by 9 bases and J by 5 bases; unmatched bases: 9. From germline, CDR1 is SNHLY and CDR2 FYNNEI. The CDR3 protein is CARNRQGGYGYTF. As DNA, the CDR3 is TGTGCCAGGAATAGACAGGGTGGATATGGCTACACCTTC.

The table lists this clonotype with many counts. The chain is built from TRBV2 and TRBJ1-5; D is unclear. V lost 0 bases and J lost 11, with 11 bases in between. The CDR3 has 13 amino acids. The germline CDR1 and CDR2 sequences are SNHLY and FYNNEI. The CDR3 coding sequence is TGTGCCAGCAGTGAAGCGGCCTTGAGGGCCCAGCATTTT. It yields the protein CASSEAALRAQHF. The whole variable domain, filled in from reference TRBV2 and TRBJ1-5, reads EPEVTQTPSHQVTQMGQEVILRCVPISNHLYFYWYRQILGQKVEFLVSFYNNEISEKSEIFDDQFSVERPDGSNFTLKIRSTKLEDSAMYFCASSEAALRAQHFGDGTRLSIL.

Details on this clonotype: This may be a read error: a much more frequent sequence differs by one nucleotide. The rearrangement links TRBV5-1 to TRBJ2-3; D call uncertain. Germline CDR1 and CDR2: SGHRS and YFSETQ. The CDR3 sequence is 13 residues long. The DNA of the CDR3 is TGCGCCAGCAGCTTGGACTTACGAGATACGCAGTGTTTT. This codes for CASSLDLRDTQCF. Full variable domain (rest looked up from reference TRBV5-1 and TRBJ2-3): KAGVTQTPRYLIKTRGQQVTLSCSPISGHRSVSWYQQTPGQGLQFLFEYFSETQRNKGNFPGRFSGRQFSNSRSEMNVSTLELGDSALYLCASSLDLRDTQCFGPGTRLTVL.

There are many counts of this clonotype. The rearrangement joins TRBV28 to TRBJ2-3; 11 positions agree with TRBD2. This CDR3 region has 18 residues. J was trimmed by 3 bases and V by 2 bases; bases with no gene match: 10. Germline CDR1 MDHEN, CDR2 SYDVKM. The CDR3 DNA sequence: TGTGCCAGCAGTTTAAGACTAGCGGGATGGGGGGTGACAGATACGCAGTATTTT. Residues: CASSLRLAGWGVTDTQYF.

This clonotype was observed many times. V is TRBV2 and J is TRBJ2-1, with 9 bases identical to TRBD1. The junction had 6 bases not matched to a gene; V was cut back by 7 bases and J by 5 bases. Per the germline V gene, CDR1 is SNHLY and CDR2 is FYNNEI. The CDR3 covers 14 residues. In nucleotides, the CDR3 is TGTGCCAGCATGGTGGGACAGGGAAACAATGAGCAGTTCTTC. Translated, it gives CASMVGQGNNEQFF.

This clonotype showed up many times. The chain carries TRBV3-1 and TRBJ2-5; a weak D match, TRBD2 (5 bases). CDR1 LGHDT and CDR2 YNNKEL come from the germline V gene (reference sequence). V shed 0 bases and J shed 5 bases, with 10 bases lying between them. The CDR3 loop spans 14 amino acids. CDR3 protein: CASSQEEGWETQYF. In nucleotides, the CDR3 is TGTGCCAGCAGCCAAGAAGAGGGTTGGGAGACCCAGTACTTC.

This clonotype was seen at least ten times. The V call is TRBV7-2, the J call TRBJ2-7, with D possibly called TRBD1 or TRBD2 (6 bases each). Trimming removed 6 bases at V and 7 bases at J, with 22 bases between. Germline V gives CDR1 SGHTA, CDR2 FQGNSA. The CDR3 length is 15 residues. DNA of the CDR3: TGTGCCAGCAGGACCCAGACTAGGGGGGTGGAAGAGCAGTACTTC. This codes for CASRTQTRGVEEQYF.

This clonotype was seen a handful of times. CDR3 loop: CASNEERKTQYF. As DNA, the CDR3 is TGCGCCAGCAACGAGGAAAGGAAGACCCAGTACTTC. V usage is TRBV5-1 and J usage is TRBJ2-5; D is ambiguous. The CDR3 loop spans 12 amino acids. CDR1 and CDR2 (germline): SGHRS, YFSETQ. V dropped 6 bases and J dropped 6 bases, with 12 bases sitting between them.

This clonotype was observed a handful of times. The chain employs TRBV7-9 and TRBJ1-2; the match to TRBD1 covers 7 bases. Germline CDR1 is SEHNR and CDR2 is FQNEAQ (reference sequence). The V gene end was trimmed by 5 bases and the J gene end by 2 bases; junction bases not matched to a gene: 14. The CDR3 spans 17 residues. CDR3 residues: CASSPWTGAPVNYGYTF. CDR3 DNA: TGTGCCAGCAGCCCCTGGACAGGCGCCCCCGTCAACTATGGCTACACCTTC.

The sample holds many counts of this clonotype. This chain connects TRBV12-3 or TRBV12-4 to TRBJ1-4; D is unresolved. The CDR3 spans 15 residues. V shed 6 bases and J shed 8 bases, with 19 bases lying between them. CDR3 bases: TGTGCCAGCAGATCCCTTGGGGTACTGAACGAAAAACTGTTTTTT. Protein product: CASRSLGVLNEKLFF.